This T cell receptor (beta chain) was sequenced for a study of blood T cell repertoires in COVID-19. On the study more broadly: The United States, Italy and Spain were the sources of the acute and convalescent COVID-19 samples.

CDR3 length: 14 amino acids. Germline assignment: CDR1 ENHRY and CDR2 SYGVKD. The V and J ends lost 3 bases and 6 bases respectively, with 14 bases between them. Assay: immunoSEQ multiplex PCR; the TCRdb copy retains only in-frame clones and omits some. The table records 200,000 to 300,000 clones, 83% of them present only once. The V and J genes are TRBV10-3 and TRBJ1-2; D possibly corresponds to TRBD1 (6 bases). Sequenced material: peripheral blood. The clonotype originates from a human donor in a cohort sampled during active COVID-19. For the CDR3, the DNA is TGTGCCATCAGTGATACTGGCAGGGGTGATGGCTACACCTTC. Its translation: CAISDTGRGDGYTF.